Listed here is a single T cell receptor (beta chain). Antigen specificity is unknown. The data were taken from a study of T cell responses to AZD1222 COVID-19 vaccine. Study-wide findings and caveats: Donors were mostly white British, more females; clonal diversity possibly underestimated. When two AZD1222 doses had been given, Spike-specific TCR breadth and depth rose.

Per germline, CDR1 MDHEN and CDR2 SYDVKM. The CDR3 is 14 residues long. V lost 7 bases and J lost 4, with 16 bases in between. Libraries were prepared by immunoSEQ multiplex PCR; TCRdb keeps only in-frame clonotypes and omits some of them. The sample comprises more than 100,000 clones, 65% to 90% of which are singletons, and 7.9% rests with the top ten. Specimen: peripheral blood, collected 28 days after the second dose of the MenACWY control vaccine. The chain links TRBV28 to TRBJ1-2, with D possibly being TRBD1 (5 bases). This receptor was obtained from an adult who received the MenACWY meningococcal vaccine as a control. The CDR3 loop reads CASISVGAGYGYTF. The CDR3 region has the DNA TGTGCCAGCATCTCAGTAGGGGCGGGCTATGGCTACACCTTC.